These 5 T cell receptor beta chains share one sample of origin, sequenced in a study of T cell changes during pregnancy in multiple sclerosis. Here immunoSEQ multiplex PCR was the method, and the copy in TCRdb shows in-frame clones only, minus some. The table shows around 56,000 clones, with 80% to 90% occurring only once. Sequences were derived from CD4+ T cells from peripheral blood mononuclear cells, sampled in the third trimester of pregnancy. The receptors stem from a female donor with multiple sclerosis, enrolled in a pregnancy study.

The rearrangement uses TRBV4-2 and TRBJ2-5; weak D call: TRBD2 (7 bases). The J call is uncertain, as TRBJ2-7 better fits the DNA end. The length of the CDR3 is 14 residues. In germline, CDR1 is LGHNA, CDR2 YNFKEQ. Here the CDR3 DNA reads TGTGCCAGCAGCCGTGGGGAGGGGGTGAACGAGCAGTACTTC. Translated, it gives CASSRGEGVNEQYF.

The chain couples TRBV6-5 to TRBJ2-7; 7 positions agree with TRBD2. The CDR3 has 15 amino acids. V shed 2 bases, J shed 3 bases, and the junction held 7 bases outside the gene matches. Germline V gene lookup returns CDR1 MNHEY and CDR2 SVGAGI. The CDR3 DNA sequence: TGTGCCAGCAGTTACGGGGGAGGGCGCCTCTACGAGCAGTACTTC. The encoded protein is CASSYGGGRLYEQYF.

The rearrangement links TRBV30 to TRBJ2-5; no clear D gene. This CDR3 has 14 residues. Germline values: CDR1 GTSNPN, CDR2 SVGIG (reference sequence). Trimming cost V 3 bases and J 2 bases, with 13 bases left between them. The CDR3 region is CAWSNYYGQETQYF. In nucleotides, the CDR3 is TGTGCCTGGAGCAACTACTATGGACAAGAGACCCAGTACTTC.

CDR3 nucleotides: TGTGCCAGCTCACCAAATGGTGTAGGGGGTCACGAGCAGTACTTC. Translation: CASSPNGVGGHEQYF. This chain joins TRBV18 and TRBJ2-7, with D tentatively TRBD1 (6 bases). V gave up 2 bases and J gave up 5 bases, with 16 bases separating them. This CDR3 is built from 15 residues. CDR1 and CDR2 (germline): KGHSH, LQKENI.

V usage is TRBV6-5 and J usage is TRBJ1-3; maybe TRBD1 (5 bases). CDR1 and CDR2 (germline): MNHEY, SVGAGI. The CDR3 sequence is 14 residues long. V shed 7 bases and J shed 2 bases, with 12 bases lying between them. The CDR3 reads CASTPGGAGNTIYF. In DNA, the CDR3 is TGTGCCAGCACCCCCGGGGGGGCTGGAAACACCATATATTTT.